This TCR beta chain is drawn from a study of OX40 agonist ivuxolimab in advanced cancers. Study-level findings and limits: Those patients achieving a partial response at 0.1-3.0 mg/kg showed among the lowest clonal expansion. The work left the antigen specificity of expanded peripheral T cells undetermined.

As regards this clone: The antigen is undetermined.

The assay was immunoSEQ multiplex PCR, and TCRdb's table has in-frame clones only and misses some. The sample shows 42,000 or so clones, approximately 90% of them seen only once. Trimming took 1 base from V and 8 from J, leaving 11 bases between them. The CDR3 totals 13 residues. Germline values: CDR1 MGHRA, CDR2 YSYEKL. Sequencing used CD4+ or CD8+ T cells sorted from blood, obtained in a trial of the OX40 agonist ivuxolimab. The chain links TRBV4-1 to TRBJ1-2; D remains unclear. This TCR derives from an adult with an advanced solid tumor such as melanoma, head and neck, liver or kidney cancer. The CDR3 DNA reads TGCGCCAGCAGCCAAGTATTTGCGTACGGCTACACCTTC. It specifies CASSQVFAYGYTF.